These 18 T cell receptor beta chains share one sample of origin, sequenced in a study of PD-L1 blockade in urothelial cancer (dated 2017 in TCRdb). Libraries came from the immunoSEQ multiplex PCR assay. TCRdb's version of the immuneACCESS table is confined to in-frame rearrangements and falls short of the full clone set. An unresolved V gene accounts for under half of the shortfall where checked; the remainder is of unknown origin. For this sample there are about 38,000 clones; 83% appear just once. Together, the top ten hold about a sixth of the sample. This specimen was PBMCs, taken around atezolizumab (anti-PD-L1) treatment. These receptors all stem from a man aged 55 to 69 with urothelial cancer.

J is TRBJ1-3 and V is TRBV7-9; TRBD1 might be the D (5 bases). The germline gives CDR1 SEHNR, CDR2 FQNEAQ (reference sequence). Trimming shortened V by 1 base and J by 1 base, and 14 bases separated the two germline ends. CDR3 length: 17 amino acids. The CDR3 sequence: CASSLDGRARSGNTIYF. The DNA for the CDR3 is TGTGCCAGCAGCTTAGACGGCAGGGCTAGGTCTGGAAACACCATATATTTT.

This chain uses TRBV15 with TRBJ2-7; TRBD2 matches at 8 bases. The CDR3 runs 14 residues. Germline assignment: CDR1 LNHNV and CDR2 YYDKDF (reference sequence). With V trimmed by 6 bases and J by 3 bases, 7 bases remained unmatched. The CDR3 nucleotides read TGTGCCACCAGACCAGCGGGAGAGAGCTACGAGCAGTACTTC. Encoded protein: CATRPAGESYEQYF. Looking up the rest from reference TRBV15 and TRBJ2-7 gives the full variable domain: DAMVIQNPRYQVTQFGKPVTLSCSQTLNHNVMYWYQQKSSQAPKLLFHYYDKDFNNEADTPDNFQSRRPNTSFCFLDIRSPGLGDTAMYLCATRPAGESYEQYFGPGTRLTVT.

The chain combines TRBV7-6 with TRBJ1-2; possibly TRBD1 for D (6 bases). The length of the CDR3 is 15 residues. In germline, CDR1 is SGHVS, CDR2 FNYEAQ. Trimming removed 4 bases at V and 3 bases at J, with 15 bases between. The CDR3 DNA sequence: TGTGCCAGCAGCTACTCCGGGACACCAGACTATGGCTACACCTTC. Translated: CASSYSGTPDYGYTF.

V is TRBV18 and J is TRBJ2-5; D remains unclear. This CDR3 comprises 12 residues. Germline CDR1 is KGHSH and CDR2 is LQKENI. Between the trimmed V and J ends, which lost 3 bases and 2 bases, there was a span of 4 bases. The DNA for the CDR3 is TGTGCCAGCTCACCGTATCAAGAGACCCAGTACTTC. Protein: CASSPYQETQYF.

V and J are TRBV5-1 and TRBJ2-7; possibly TRBD1 for D (5 bases). Deletions cut 6 bases from V and 1 base from J, with 11 bases between. The CDR3 contains 13 residues. CDR1 is SGHRS, CDR2 YFSETQ, per germline. CDR3 in DNA: TGCGCCAGCACCCTGGCAGGGTCCTACGAGCAGTACTTC. Translation gives CASTLAGSYEQYF.

J is TRBJ2-7 and V is TRBV5-1, with D maybe TRBD1 (6 bases). Germline V gene sequence: CDR1 SGHRS, CDR2 YFSETQ. Trimming removed 8 bases at V and 5 bases at J, with 11 bases between. The CDR3 sequence is 11 residues long. CDR3 sequence (DNA): TGCGCCAGTGCGGCAGGGGACGAGCAGTACTTC. Amino acid sequence: CASAAGDEQYF. The variable domain in full, completed from reference TRBV5-1 and TRBJ2-7, reads KAGVTQTPRYLIKTRGQQVTLSCSPISGHRSVSWYQQTPGQGLQFLFEYFSETQRNKGNFPGRFSGRQFSNSRSEMNVSTLELGDSALYLCASAAGDEQYFGPGTRLTVT.

Only one count was recorded for this clone. This sequence joins TRBV5-1 and TRBJ2-2; D is unclear. V was shortened by 3 bases and J by 4 bases, with 10 bases between the two germline ends. The CDR3 loop spans 14 amino acids. Per the germline V gene, CDR1 is SGHRS and CDR2 is YFSETQ. The CDR3 here is CASSSLWLTGELFF. The CDR3 coding sequence is TGCGCCAGCAGCTCCCTTTGGCTCACCGGGGAGCTGTTTTTT.

CDR3 in DNA: TGTGCCAGCAGCTTAGAGTCCCCCCTACCACCTTTGGGCACAGATACGCAGTATTTT. Translated: CASSLESPLPPLGTDTQYF. This chain connects TRBV7-6 to TRBJ2-3, with D unclear. Germline CDR1 SGHVS, CDR2 FNYEAQ. The CDR3 is made up of 19 amino acids. V lost 1 base and J lost 1, with 21 bases in between.

This clone was detected a few times. The rearrangement uses TRBV10-3 and TRBJ2-3; 7 positions match TRBD2. The ends lost 2 bases at V and 1 base at J; junction bases unmatched: 0. Germline CDR1 ENHRY, CDR2 SYGVKD. CDR3 length equals 14 residues. As DNA, the CDR3 is TGTGCCATCAGTGAGACTAGCGGCACAGATACGCAGTATTTT. It encodes CAISETSGTDTQYF.

The chain is built from TRBV5-1 and TRBJ2-2, with D tentatively TRBD2 (7 bases). Trimming pared 9 bases from V and 4 bases from J, leaving 16 bases between. CDR3 length: 14 amino acids. Germline CDR1 and CDR2: SGHRS and YFSETQ. CDR3 sequence (DNA): TGCGCCACCCGGGGGGCCATTCTCACCGGGGAGCTGTTTTTT. It codes for CATRGAILTGELFF.

The chain employs TRBV4-3 and TRBJ2-1, with 11 bases that match TRBD2. The CDR3 covers 14 residues. Germline V gene data show CDR1 as LGHNA and CDR2 as YSLEER. J lost 10 bases, V lost 2 bases, and 4 bases had no gene match. The CDR3 protein is CASSQTGTSGEQFF. The DNA of the CDR3 is TGCGCCAGCAGCCAAACCGGGACTAGCGGCGAGCAGTTCTTC.

The V and J genes are TRBV18 and TRBJ1-1, with D hard to call. Germline V gene data show CDR1 as KGHSH and CDR2 as LQKENI. The CDR3 is made up of 13 amino acids. V shed 5 bases and J shed 5 bases, with 12 bases lying between them. The CDR3 DNA is TGTGCCAGCTCAATTACCATTCGGACTGAAGCTTTCTTT. It specifies CASSITIRTEAFF. Together with reference TRBV18 and TRBJ1-1, the CDR3 gives the full variable domain: NAGVMQNPRHLVRRRGQEARLRCSPMKGHSHVYWYRQLPEEGLKFMVYLQKENIIDESGMPKERFSAEFPKEGPSILRIQQVVRGDSAAYFCASSITIRTEAFFGQGTRLTVV.

The V gene is TRBV6-5, the J gene TRBJ1-3, with no clear D. Trimming shortened V by 0 bases and J by 2 bases, and 8 bases separated the two germline ends. Germline V gives CDR1 MNHEY, CDR2 SVGAGI. The CDR3 contains 15 residues. DNA for the CDR3: TGTGCCAGCAGTTACTCCCAGGTACCTGGAAACACCATATATTTT. Translating it yields CASSYSQVPGNTIYF.

The CDR3 here is CSVASEQGVVKNIQYF. In DNA form, the CDR3 reads TGCAGCGTTGCCTCCGAACAGGGGGTAGTCAAAAACATTCAGTACTTC. J is TRBJ2-4 and V is TRBV29-1, with TRBD1 matching 8 bases. The germline CDR1 and CDR2 sequences are SQVTM and ANQGSEA. The CDR3 is 16 residues long. V was clipped by 4 bases and J by 3 bases; unmatched bases: 11.

The chain uses TRBV5-5 and TRBJ1-1; the D gene is possibly TRBD1 (6 bases). Per germline, CDR1 SGHKS and CDR2 YYEKEE (reference sequence). The V and J ends lost 0 bases and 4 bases respectively, with 19 bases between them. This CDR3 has 17 residues. The CDR3 is CASSLVRQGPMSTEAFF. CDR3 bases: TGTGCCAGCAGCTTGGTTCGGCAGGGGCCAATGAGCACTGAAGCTTTCTTT.

J is TRBJ2-1 and V is TRBV28; 11 nucleotides match TRBD2. CDR1 and CDR2 (germline): MDHEN, SYDVKM. V lost 5 bases to trimming and J lost 6 bases; unmatched junction nucleotides: 3. This CDR3 is built from 14 residues. This chain's CDR3 is CASSLAGGPNEQFF. The DNA for the CDR3 is TGTGCCAGCAGTCTAGCGGGGGGCCCCAATGAGCAGTTCTTC.

V and J are TRBV29-1 and TRBJ2-1, with 10 bases matching TRBD2. This CDR3 region has 15 residues. Unmatched junction bases numbered 7, after V lost 6 bases and J lost 2 bases. Germline lookup yields CDR1 SQVTM and CDR2 ANQGSEA. The CDR3 nucleotides are TGCAGCGTGGCGGGACTAGCGAACCCCTACAATGAGCAGTTCTTC. Protein: CSVAGLANPYNEQFF.

J is TRBJ1-2 and V is TRBV18, with D tentatively TRBD1 (6 bases). The CDR3 extends over 15 amino acids. CDR1 and CDR2 (germline): KGHSH, LQKENI. V was shortened by 3 bases and J by 4 bases, with 15 bases between the two germline ends. CDR3 region: CASSPQQGSGYGYTF. CDR3 DNA sequence: TGTGCCAGCTCACCCCAACAGGGTTCGGGCTATGGCTACACCTTC.